This TCR beta chain was retrieved from a study of blood T cell repertoires in COVID-19. About the study: Samples came from the United States, Italy and Spain, spanning acute and convalescent COVID-19. T cells, B-cell-depleted T cells, or PBMCs provided the cDNA or gDNA that served as material.

Authors' analysis steps: Amplification from reference gene primers served as the basis for estimated nucleated cell counts. Measured with immunoSEQ multiplex PCR; TCRdb has only the in-frame clones, and not every one. V and J calls and clone size are those listed in that table; D and trimming were worked out from the DNA. The table records 100,000 or so clones, about nine tenths of them present only once. The CDR3 covers 17 residues. The V and J ends lost 2 bases and 7 bases respectively, with 24 bases between them. CDR1 is MNHEY, CDR2 SVGEGT, per germline. The rearrangement joins TRBV6-2 or TRBV6-3 to TRBJ2-7, with TRBD2 as a possible D gene (5 bases). The sequence derives from a woman aged 45-59 years in a cohort sampled during active COVID-19. Sequencing was carried out using peripheral blood. The DNA for the CDR3 is TGTGCCAGCAGTTACCCAGGATGGAAGCTAGGTCCGGGAGAGCAGTACTTC. It is translated as CASSYPGWKLGPGEQYF.